Below, 9 T cell receptor beta chains from the same sample are listed, as sequenced in a study of blood T cell repertoires in COVID-19. The protocol was immunoSEQ multiplex PCR, while the TCRdb copy is restricted to in-frame clones and leaves out a portion. The sample contains roughly 500,000 clones, about 88% of which appear only once. Input material: PBMCs or T cells enriched from blood (not recorded which). Receptors were obtained from a woman aged 55-70 years who had recovered from COVID-19.

V is TRBV5-4 and J is TRBJ1-1, with 8 positions matching TRBD1. This CDR3 spans 18 amino acids. CDR1 and CDR2 (germline): SGHNT, YYREEE (reference sequence). The junction had 16 bases not matched to a gene; V was cut back by 4 bases and J by 2 bases. CDR3 region: CASSPVGQGTLFNTEAFF. Here the CDR3 DNA reads TGTGCCAGCAGCCCCGTAGGACAGGGAACTCTGTTTAACACTGAAGCTTTCTTT. Full variable domain (rest looked up from reference TRBV5-4 and TRBJ1-1): ETGVTQSPTHLIKTRGQQVTLRCSSQSGHNTVSWYQQALGQGPQFIFQYYREEENGRGNFPPRFSGLQFPNYSSELNVNALELDDSALYLCASSPVGQGTLFNTEAFFGQGTRLTVV.

On this clone: A junction boundary mismatches the germline segment, possibly from a read error. The chain couples TRBV7-7 to TRBJ1-4; D perhaps matches TRBD1 (5 bases). This CDR3 spans 15 amino acids. The germline V gene has CDR1 SSHAT and CDR2 FNYEAQ (reference sequence). In DNA, the CDR3 is TGTGCTAGCAGCCCAACGGGGGGGACGAATGAAAAACTGTTTTTT. Amino acid sequence: CASSPTGGTNEKLFF.

J is TRBJ1-1 and V is TRBV7-2; D is ambiguous. V was shortened by 1 base and J by 0 bases, with 9 bases between the two germline ends. Germline CDR1 reads SGHTA; CDR2 reads FQGNSA. CDR3 length: 15 residues. The CDR3 DNA is TGTGCCAGCAGCTTAGTGTTGGGCATGAACACTGAAGCTTTCTTT. Protein product: CASSLVLGMNTEAFF.

The chain recombines TRBV19 with TRBJ1-4; 7 bases map to TRBD1. Germline CDR1 is LNHDA and CDR2 is SQIVND (reference sequence). This CDR3 has 15 residues. The J segment lost 8 bases and the V segment lost 4 bases, leaving 10 bases of the junction unmatched. The chain's CDR3 is CASSTPTGVSEKLFF. DNA of the CDR3: TGTGCCAGTAGTACCCCTACAGGGGTGAGCGAAAAACTGTTTTTT.

V is TRBV7-6 and J is TRBJ1-3, with TRBD1 matching over 8 bases. This CDR3 region has 16 residues. The V segment lost 1 base and the J segment 2 bases; nucleotides outside the gene matches: 4. Germline lookup yields CDR1 SGHVS and CDR2 FNYEAQ. The CDR3 nucleotides read TGTGCCAGCAGCTTAGTCCTGGGACAGGCTGGAAACACCATATATTTT. Encoded protein: CASSLVLGQAGNTIYF.

The chain recombines TRBV29-1 with TRBJ1-5; D is uncertain. This CDR3 contains 13 residues. Germline values: CDR1 SQVTM, CDR2 ANQGSEA. V shed 6 bases and J shed 7 bases, with 16 bases lying between them. This CDR3 reads CSVEAGEGQPQHF. The CDR3 coding sequence is TGCAGCGTGGAGGCCGGAGAGGGACAGCCCCAGCATTTT.

The V call is TRBV10-2, the J call TRBJ1-4, with a tentative D call TRBD1 (6 bases). This CDR3 has 15 amino acids. Looked up from germline, CDR1 is WSHSY and CDR2 is SAAADI. V shed 3 bases and J shed 2 bases, with 10 bases lying between them. CDR3 in amino acids: CASSDRDMTNEKLFF. The DNA of the CDR3 is TGCGCCAGCAGTGATAGGGACATGACTAATGAAAAACTGTTTTTT.

The chain uses TRBV5-6 and TRBJ2-1; D not certain. V dropped 6 bases and J dropped 6 bases, with 7 bases sitting between them. This CDR3 region has 11 residues. Germline values: CDR1 SGHDT, CDR2 YYEEEE. The CDR3 sequence is CASTLGNEQFF. In DNA form, the CDR3 reads TGTGCCAGCACTCTAGGCAATGAGCAGTTCTTC.

The chain joins TRBV7-7 to TRBJ2-1; 9 bases are a match to TRBD1. The CDR3 sequence is 15 residues long. The V gene end was trimmed by 4 bases and the J gene end by 7 bases; junction bases not matched to a gene: 8. Germline loops: CDR1 SSHAT, CDR2 FNYEAQ (reference sequence). For the CDR3, the DNA is TGTGCCAGCAGCTACGGGACAGGGCCTGGGAATGAGCAGTTCTTC. This gives the protein CASSYGTGPGNEQFF.